This T cell receptor beta chain came from a study of blood T cell repertoires in COVID-19. Looking at the study overall: Sites across the United States, Italy and Spain contributed samples from acute and convalescent COVID-19. Sources were T cells, B-cell-depleted T cells, or PBMCs; the material itself was cDNA or gDNA.

Authors' analysis steps: Amplification from reference gene primers served as the basis for estimated nucleated cell counts. Profiling relied on immunoSEQ multiplex PCR, and the TCRdb table lists in-frame clones only, not all of them. V and J calls and clone size are those listed in that table; D and trimming were worked out from the DNA. The top ten hold roughly 1.3% of the sample, which has 200,000 to 250,000 clones, 83% seen once. V trimming: 5 bases; J trimming: 5 bases; junction bases outside the gene matches: 6. Looked up from germline, CDR1 is MNHEY and CDR2 is SMNVEV (reference sequence). The CDR3 is made up of 16 amino acids.

Sequenced sample: peripheral blood. This TCR was sampled from a woman aged 25 to 39 with COVID-19, enrolled during active disease. The gene calls are TRBV27 and TRBJ2-1; 13 positions match TRBD2. Written as DNA, the CDR3 is TGTGCCAGCAGTGTGCGACTAGCGGGGGGAGACAATGAGCAGTTCTTC. This gives the protein CASSVRLAGGDNEQFF.